Listed below are T cell receptor beta chains from one sample, sequenced in a study of T cells in Graves' hyperthyroidism and ophthalmopathy. Using its own MiXCR run on the multiplex PCR reads, TCRdb lists one record per CDR3 protein. The repertoire holds 800,000 or so distinct CDR3 sequences, with 38% as singletons. The sequencing sample was made of blood. The receptors were gathered from a man aged 18 to 30 with Graves' hyperthyroidism. Both conserved end residues are part of each CDR3. A D gene is named only where the DNA matches it firmly. Size tells how often a clone was seen (once, few, many) or the class of an expanded clone, and some rows leave it out.

TRBD1	TRBV29-1	NA	TRBJ2-7	TGCAGCGTGGGTACCGGGACAGCCTACGAGCAGTACTTC	CSVGTGTAYEQYF
NA	TRBV15	NA	TRBJ2-2	TGTGCCACCGGAAGCCTCGCCAGGCCCGGGGAGCTGTTTTTT	CATGSLARPGELFF
TRBD2	TRBV5-1	few	TRBJ2-2	TGCGCCAGCAGCCCCCCCAGCGGGAGGGGCACCGGGGAGCTGTTTTTT	CASSPPSGRGTGELFF
TRBD2	TRBV7-3	NA	TRBJ2-2	TGTGCCAGCAGAGAGACTAGCGGGAGAGGGAACGGGGAGCTGTTTTTT	CASRETSGRGNGELFF
NA	TRBV7-9	NA	TRBJ2-6	TGTGCCAGCACCAAAGGGGCGGGCCAAGTCTCTGGGGCCAACGTCCTGACTTTC	CASTKGAGQVSGANVLTF
NA	TRBV29-1	many	TRBJ1-2	TGCAGCGTCTGGGCTGGGGGCGGCTACACCTTC	CSVWAGGGYTF
NA	TRBV7-9	NA	TRBJ2-7	TGTGCCACCAGCAGCTTACTCGGCAACGAGCAGTACTTC	CATSSLLGNEQYF
TRBD1	TRBV9	many	TRBJ2-2	TGTGCCAGCAGCGCGACAGGGGGGGAGACCGGGGAGCTGTTTTTT	CASSATGGETGELFF
NA	TRBV29-1	NA	TRBJ2-5	TGCAGCGCCTGGACGGGGGCGAAGACCCAGTACTTC	CSAWTGAKTQYF
NA	TRBV29-1	NA	TRBJ1-2	TGCAGCGTTCGAGACGGGGGGCGCAGCTATGGCTACACCTTC	CSVRDGGRSYGYTF
NA	TRBV10-2	many	TRBJ1-2	TGCGCCAGCAGTGAGTCTAGCAGTTCTTATGGCTACACCTTC	CASSESSSSYGYTF
NA	TRBV20-1	NA	TRBJ2-5	TGCAGTGCTAGAGTGGGACATGGAGAGACCCAGTACTTC	CSARVGHGETQYF
NA	TRBV7-6	many	TRBJ1-5	TGTGCCAGCAGCTTAAGGGTGGGGAATAATGAGCCCCAGCATTTT	CASSLRVGNNEPQHF